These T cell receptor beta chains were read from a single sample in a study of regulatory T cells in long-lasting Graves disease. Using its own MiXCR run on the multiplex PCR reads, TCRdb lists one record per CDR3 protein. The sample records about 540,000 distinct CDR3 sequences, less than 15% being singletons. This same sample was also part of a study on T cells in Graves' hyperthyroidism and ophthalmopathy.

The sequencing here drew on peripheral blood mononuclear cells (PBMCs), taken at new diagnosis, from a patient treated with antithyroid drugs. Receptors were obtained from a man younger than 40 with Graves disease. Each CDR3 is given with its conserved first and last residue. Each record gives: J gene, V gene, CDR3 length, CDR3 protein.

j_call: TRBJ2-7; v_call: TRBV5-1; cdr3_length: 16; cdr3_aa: CASSFAGGVQTYEQYF
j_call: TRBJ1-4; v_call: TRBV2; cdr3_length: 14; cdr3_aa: CASSRDSRNEKLFF
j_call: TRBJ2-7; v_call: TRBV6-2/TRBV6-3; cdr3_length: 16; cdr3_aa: CASSSGLAGEFNEQYF
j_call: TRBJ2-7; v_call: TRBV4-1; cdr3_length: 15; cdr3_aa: CASSQGEGGDYEQYF
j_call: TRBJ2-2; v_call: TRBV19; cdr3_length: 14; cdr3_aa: CASMGRTNTGELFF
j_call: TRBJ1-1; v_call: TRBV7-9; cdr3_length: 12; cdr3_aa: CASTLANTEAFF
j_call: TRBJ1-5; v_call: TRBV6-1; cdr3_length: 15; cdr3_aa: CASSFIPGGNQPQHF
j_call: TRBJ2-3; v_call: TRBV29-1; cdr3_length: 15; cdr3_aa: CSAVTGSSRTDTQYF
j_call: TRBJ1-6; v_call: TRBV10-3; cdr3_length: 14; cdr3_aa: CAISDLTENSPLHF
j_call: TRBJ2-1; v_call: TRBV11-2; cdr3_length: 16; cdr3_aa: CASSAWESRPYNEQFF
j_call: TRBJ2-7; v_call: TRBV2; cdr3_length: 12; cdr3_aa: CASGQGAGEQYF
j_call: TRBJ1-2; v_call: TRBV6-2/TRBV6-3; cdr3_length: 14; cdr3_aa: CASTRDRGIYGYTF
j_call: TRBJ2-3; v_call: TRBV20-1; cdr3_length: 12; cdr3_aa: CSARREADTQYF
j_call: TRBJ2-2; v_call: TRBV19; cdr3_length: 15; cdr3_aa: CASSLSGRAFGELFF
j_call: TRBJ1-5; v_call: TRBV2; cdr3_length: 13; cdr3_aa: CASTGDTNQPQHF
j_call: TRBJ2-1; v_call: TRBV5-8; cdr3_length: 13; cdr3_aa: CASVGWSYNEQFF
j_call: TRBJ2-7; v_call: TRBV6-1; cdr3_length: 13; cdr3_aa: CASSEGARGEQYF
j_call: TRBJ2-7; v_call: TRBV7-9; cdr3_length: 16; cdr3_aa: CASSRVGGQGSNEQYF
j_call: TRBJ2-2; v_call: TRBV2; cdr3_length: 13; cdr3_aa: CAGGTGMAGELFF
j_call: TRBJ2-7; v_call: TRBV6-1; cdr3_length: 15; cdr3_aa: CASKTGGGISYEQYF
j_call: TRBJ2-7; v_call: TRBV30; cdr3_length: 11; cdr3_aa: CAWKGAQEQYF
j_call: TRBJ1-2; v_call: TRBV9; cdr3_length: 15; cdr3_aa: CASSRGPSFNYGYTF
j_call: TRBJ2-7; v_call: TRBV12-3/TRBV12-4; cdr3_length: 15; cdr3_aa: CASSSPGRELYEQYF
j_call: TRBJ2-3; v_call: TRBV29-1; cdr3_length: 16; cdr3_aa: CSVHVRRAGEEDTQYF
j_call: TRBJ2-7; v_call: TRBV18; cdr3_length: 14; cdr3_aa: CAGSPGTGVHEQYF
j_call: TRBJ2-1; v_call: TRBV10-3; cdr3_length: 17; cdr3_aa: CAIRASAGGRLYNEQFF
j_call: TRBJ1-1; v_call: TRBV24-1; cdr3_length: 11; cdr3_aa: CATSVSREYFF
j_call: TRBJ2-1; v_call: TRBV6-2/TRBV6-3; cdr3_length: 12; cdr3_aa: CASRSRPHEQFF
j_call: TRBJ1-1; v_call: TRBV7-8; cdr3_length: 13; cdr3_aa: CASSKDRNSGAFF
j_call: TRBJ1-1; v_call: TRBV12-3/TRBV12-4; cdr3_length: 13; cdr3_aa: CASSFLTGTEAFF
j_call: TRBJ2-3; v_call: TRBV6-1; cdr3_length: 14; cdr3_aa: CASSTALGGDTQYF
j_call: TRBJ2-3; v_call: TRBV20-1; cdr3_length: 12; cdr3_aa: CSGGQAQDTQYF
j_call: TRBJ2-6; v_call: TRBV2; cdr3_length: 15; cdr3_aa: CASSDGGTGANVLTF
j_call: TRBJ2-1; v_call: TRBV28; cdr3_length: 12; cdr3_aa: CAGTSEDWEQFF
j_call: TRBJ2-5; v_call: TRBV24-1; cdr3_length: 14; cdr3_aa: CATSEPGGTETQYF
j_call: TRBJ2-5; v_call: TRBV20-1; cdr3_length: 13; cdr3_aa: CSASEGLTETQYF
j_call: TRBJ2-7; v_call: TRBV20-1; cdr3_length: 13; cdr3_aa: CSAKGAGFREQYF
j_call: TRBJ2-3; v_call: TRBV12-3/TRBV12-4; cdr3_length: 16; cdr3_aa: CATKRTSGGSTDTQYF
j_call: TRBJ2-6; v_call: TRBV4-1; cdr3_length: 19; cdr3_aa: CASSQDWAGAFSGANVLTF
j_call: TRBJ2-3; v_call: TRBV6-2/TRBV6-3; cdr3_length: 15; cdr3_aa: CASRSPAAGTDTQYF
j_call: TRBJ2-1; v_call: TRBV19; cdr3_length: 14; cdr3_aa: CASSIPSIGNEQFF
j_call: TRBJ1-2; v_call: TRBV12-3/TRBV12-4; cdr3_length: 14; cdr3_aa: CASSSLRGAGGYTF
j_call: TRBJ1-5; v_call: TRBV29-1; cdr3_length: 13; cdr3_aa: CSVGMYSNQPQHF
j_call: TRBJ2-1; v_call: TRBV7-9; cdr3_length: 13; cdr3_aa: CASSAAAYNEQFF
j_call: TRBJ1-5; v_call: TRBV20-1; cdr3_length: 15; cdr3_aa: CSARDPRVLDQPQHF
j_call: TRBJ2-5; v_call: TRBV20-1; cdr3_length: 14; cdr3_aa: CSASLAGAGETQYF
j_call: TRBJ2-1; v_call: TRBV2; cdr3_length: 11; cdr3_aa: CASIKGAEQFF
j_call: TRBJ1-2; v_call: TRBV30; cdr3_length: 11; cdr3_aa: CAWRQGDGYTF
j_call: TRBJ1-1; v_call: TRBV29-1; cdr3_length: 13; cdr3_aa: CSVGVGMNTEAFF
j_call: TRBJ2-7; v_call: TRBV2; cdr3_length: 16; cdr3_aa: CASLPMGGGLSYEQYF
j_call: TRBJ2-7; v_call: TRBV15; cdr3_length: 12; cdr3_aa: CATSRDSYEQYF
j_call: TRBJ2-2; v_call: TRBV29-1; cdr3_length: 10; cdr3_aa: CSVSTGELFF